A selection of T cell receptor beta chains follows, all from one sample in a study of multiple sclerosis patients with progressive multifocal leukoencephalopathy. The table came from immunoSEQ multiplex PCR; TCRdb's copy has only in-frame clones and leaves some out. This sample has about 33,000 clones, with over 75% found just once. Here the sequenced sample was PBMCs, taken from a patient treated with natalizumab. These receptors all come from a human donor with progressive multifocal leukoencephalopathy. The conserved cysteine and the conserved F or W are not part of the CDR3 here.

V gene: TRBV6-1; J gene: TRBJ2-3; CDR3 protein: ASSELAGLTDTQY
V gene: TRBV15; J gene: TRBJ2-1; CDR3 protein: ATSSETSGAHNEQF
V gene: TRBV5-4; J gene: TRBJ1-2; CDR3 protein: ASSTGTEFNYGYT
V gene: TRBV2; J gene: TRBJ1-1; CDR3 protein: ASSDQGRNSAF
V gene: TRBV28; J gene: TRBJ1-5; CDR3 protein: ASTSGWDQPQH
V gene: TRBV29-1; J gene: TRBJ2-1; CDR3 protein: SVSRGALSYNEQF
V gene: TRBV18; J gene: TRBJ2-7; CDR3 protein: ASSPQWGHEQY
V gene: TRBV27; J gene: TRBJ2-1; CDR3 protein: ASFHPGNRPEQF
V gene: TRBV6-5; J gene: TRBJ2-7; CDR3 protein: ASSYSDSYEQY
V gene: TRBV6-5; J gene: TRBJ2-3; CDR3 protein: ASSYRLAGADTQY
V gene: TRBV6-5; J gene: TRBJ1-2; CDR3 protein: ASGETGTALDGYT
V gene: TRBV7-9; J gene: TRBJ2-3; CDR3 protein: ASSFRVAKSTDTQY
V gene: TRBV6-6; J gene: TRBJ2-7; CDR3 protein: ASSWRIYEQY
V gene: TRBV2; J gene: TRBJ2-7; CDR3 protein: ASSGSGGYPYEQY
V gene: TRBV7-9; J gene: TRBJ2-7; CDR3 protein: ASSFQGVREQY
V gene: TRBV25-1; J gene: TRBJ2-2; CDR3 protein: ASSESRDTGELF
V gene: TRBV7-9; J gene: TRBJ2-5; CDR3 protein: ASSPRWGQGQETQY
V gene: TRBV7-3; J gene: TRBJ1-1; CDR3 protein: ASSLGGFAEAF
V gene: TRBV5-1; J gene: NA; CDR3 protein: ASSQGTSGYEQY
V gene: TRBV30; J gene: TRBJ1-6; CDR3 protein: AWSYDLGLRSSYNSPLH
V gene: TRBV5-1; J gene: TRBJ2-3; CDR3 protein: ASSVVAGEDTQY
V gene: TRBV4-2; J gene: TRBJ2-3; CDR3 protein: ASSQDQASHTQY
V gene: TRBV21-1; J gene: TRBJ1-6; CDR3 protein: AADRGVNSPLH
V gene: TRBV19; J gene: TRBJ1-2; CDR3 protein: ASRGGGGIYGYT
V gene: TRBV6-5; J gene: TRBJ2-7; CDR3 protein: ASQGDTYEQY
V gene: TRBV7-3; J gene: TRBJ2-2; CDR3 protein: ASSSWGVTGELF
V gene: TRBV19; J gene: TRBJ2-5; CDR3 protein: ASSSGTRQETQY
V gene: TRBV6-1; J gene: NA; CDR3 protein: ASSEGRPGLAVPYEQY
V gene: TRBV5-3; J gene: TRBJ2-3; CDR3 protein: ASSPTGGVADTQY
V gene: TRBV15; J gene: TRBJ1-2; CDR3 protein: ATSARTGSGYT
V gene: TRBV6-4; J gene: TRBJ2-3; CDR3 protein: ASSVTAGGTDTQY
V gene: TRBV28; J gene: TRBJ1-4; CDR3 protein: ASSGTAYEKLF
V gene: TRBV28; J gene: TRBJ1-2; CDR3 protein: ASSLGSSSYGYT
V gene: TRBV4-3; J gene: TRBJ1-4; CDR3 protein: ASSQGSGTGREKLF
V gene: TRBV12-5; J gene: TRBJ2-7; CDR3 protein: ASGLILAGESYEQY
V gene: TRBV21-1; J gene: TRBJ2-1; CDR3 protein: ASSRRLAEYNEQF
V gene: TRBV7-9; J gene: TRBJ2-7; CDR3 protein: ASSPPTSGTYEQY
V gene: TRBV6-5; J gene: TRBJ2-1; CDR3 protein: ASTPVRGAYNEQF
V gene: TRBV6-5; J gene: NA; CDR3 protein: ASRPIRSYEQY
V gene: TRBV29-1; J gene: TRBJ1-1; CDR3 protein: SVLPGTADTEAF
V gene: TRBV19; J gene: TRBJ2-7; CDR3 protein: ASGLLWDSANYEQY
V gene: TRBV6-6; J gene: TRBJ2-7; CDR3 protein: ASTLTTGYEQY
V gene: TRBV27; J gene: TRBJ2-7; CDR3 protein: ASSPPDGVQY
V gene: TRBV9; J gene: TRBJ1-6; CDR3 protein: ASNPGQDNSPLH
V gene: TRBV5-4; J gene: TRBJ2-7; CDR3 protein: ASSLALGGSYEQY
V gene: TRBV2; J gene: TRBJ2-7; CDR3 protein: ASSDARRAYEQY
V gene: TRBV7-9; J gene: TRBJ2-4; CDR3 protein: ASSLLQGARGKSIQY
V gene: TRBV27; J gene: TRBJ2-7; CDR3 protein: ASSHTGTSGSNEQY
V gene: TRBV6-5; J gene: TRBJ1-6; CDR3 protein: ASRRTGVYNSPLH
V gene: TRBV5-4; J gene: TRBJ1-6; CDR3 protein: ASSAGGFANSPLH
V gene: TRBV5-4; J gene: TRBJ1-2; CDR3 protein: ASSSRTGDYGYT
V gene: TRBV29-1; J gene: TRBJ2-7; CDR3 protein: SVSGTDSYEQY
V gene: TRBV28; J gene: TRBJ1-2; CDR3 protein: ASSSPGITYGYT
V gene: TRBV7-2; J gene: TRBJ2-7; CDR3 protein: ASGRELGLYEQY
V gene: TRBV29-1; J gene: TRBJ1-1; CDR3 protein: SVEDAGFTEAF